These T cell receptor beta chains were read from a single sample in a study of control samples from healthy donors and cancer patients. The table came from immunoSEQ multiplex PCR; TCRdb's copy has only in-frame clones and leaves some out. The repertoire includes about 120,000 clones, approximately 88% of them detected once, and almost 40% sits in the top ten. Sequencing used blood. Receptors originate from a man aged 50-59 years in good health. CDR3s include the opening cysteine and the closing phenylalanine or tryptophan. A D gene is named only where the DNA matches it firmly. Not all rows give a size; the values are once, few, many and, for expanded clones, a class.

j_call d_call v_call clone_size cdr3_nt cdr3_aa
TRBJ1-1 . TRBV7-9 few TGTGCCAGCAGCTTAGCGGGCCAGTTTAGGGCTTTCTTT CASSLAGQFRAFF
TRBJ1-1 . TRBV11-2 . TGTGCCAGCAGCTTAGATGGTTGGGGGGTCGGGACTGAAGCTTTCTTT CASSLDGWGVGTEAFF
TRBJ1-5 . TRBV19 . TGTGCCAGTAGTATAGGCCCGGTTAGGGCTGGGGGCAATCAGCCCCAGCATTTT CASSIGPVRAGGNQPQHF
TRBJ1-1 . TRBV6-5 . TGTGCCAGCAGCGGGACAAATAAACCCACTGAAGCTTTCTTT CASSGTNKPTEAFF
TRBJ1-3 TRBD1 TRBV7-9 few TGTGCCAGCAGTTCTACAGGGGGCGGAAACACCATATATTTT CASSSTGGGNTIYF
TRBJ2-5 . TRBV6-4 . TGTGGGAGGGCGGGGGAGACCCAGTACTTC CGRAGETQYF
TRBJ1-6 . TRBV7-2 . TGTGCCAGCAGACCCGACGGTTATTCACCCCTCCACTTT CASRPDGYSPLHF
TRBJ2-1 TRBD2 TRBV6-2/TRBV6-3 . TGTGCCAGCAGTTACGGACTAGCGGGGGTGATTGAGCAGTTCTTC CASSYGLAGVIEQFF
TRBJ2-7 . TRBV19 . TGTGCCAGTAGTATAGCCACCCGGGAGTCCTACGAGCAGTACTTC CASSIATRESYEQYF
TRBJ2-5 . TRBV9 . TGTGCCAGCAGCGTAGCTAGCCAAGAGACCCAGTACTTC CASSVASQETQYF
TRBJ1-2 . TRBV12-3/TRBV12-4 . TGTGCCAGCAGTACTAACTATGGCTACACCTTC CASSTNYGYTF
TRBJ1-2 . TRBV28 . TGTGCCAGCAGGCTCCCAGGGGTCCGCTATGGGTACACCTTC CASRLPGVRYGYTF